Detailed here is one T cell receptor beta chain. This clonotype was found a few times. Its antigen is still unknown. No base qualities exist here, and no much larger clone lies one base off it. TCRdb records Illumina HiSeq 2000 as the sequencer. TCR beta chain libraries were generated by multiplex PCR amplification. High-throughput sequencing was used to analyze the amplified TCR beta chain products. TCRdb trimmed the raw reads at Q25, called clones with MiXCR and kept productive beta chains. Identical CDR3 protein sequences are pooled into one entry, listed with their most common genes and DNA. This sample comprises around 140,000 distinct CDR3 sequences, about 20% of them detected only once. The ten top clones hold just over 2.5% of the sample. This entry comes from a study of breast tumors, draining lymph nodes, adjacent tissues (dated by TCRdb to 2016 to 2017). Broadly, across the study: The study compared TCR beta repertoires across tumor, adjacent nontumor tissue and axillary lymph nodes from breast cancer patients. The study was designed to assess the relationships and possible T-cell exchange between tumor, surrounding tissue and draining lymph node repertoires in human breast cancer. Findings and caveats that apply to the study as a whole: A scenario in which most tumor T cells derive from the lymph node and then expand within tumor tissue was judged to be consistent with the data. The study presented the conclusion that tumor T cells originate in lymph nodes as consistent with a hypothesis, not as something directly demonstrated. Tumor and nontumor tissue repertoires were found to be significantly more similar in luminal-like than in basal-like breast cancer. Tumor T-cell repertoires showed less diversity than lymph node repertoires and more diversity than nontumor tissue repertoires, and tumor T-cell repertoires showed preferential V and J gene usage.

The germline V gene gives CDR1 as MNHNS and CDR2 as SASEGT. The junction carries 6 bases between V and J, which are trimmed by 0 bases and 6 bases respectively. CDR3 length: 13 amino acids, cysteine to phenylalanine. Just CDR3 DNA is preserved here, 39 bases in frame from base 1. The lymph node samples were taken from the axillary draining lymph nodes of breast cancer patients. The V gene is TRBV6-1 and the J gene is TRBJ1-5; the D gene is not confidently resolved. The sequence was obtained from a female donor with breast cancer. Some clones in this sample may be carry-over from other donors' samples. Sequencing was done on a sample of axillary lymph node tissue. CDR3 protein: CASSEAGLQPQHF. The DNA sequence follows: TGTGCCAGCAGTGAAGCAGGGCTTCAGCCCCAGCATTTT.